A selection of T cell receptor beta chains follows, all from one sample in a study of OX40 agonist ivuxolimab in advanced cancers. TCRdb keeps only in-frame clones here, not all; method: immunoSEQ multiplex PCR. The profile shows about 79,000 clones, 91% of them singletons. The starting material was CD4+ or CD8+ T cells sorted from blood, obtained in a trial of the OX40 agonist ivuxolimab. The receptors derive from an adult with an advanced solid tumor such as melanoma, head and neck, liver or kidney cancer. Both conserved end residues are part of each CDR3. D genes are given only for firm matches. Rows may omit the clone size; those that give it use once, few, many or a size class.

>TRBJ2-7|TRBV5-1|.|.
TGCGCCAGCAGCTTGGTCCAGGGATACGAGCAGTACTTC
CASSLVQGYEQYF
>TRBJ2-1|TRBV15|TRBD2|.
TGTGCCACCAGCCGGGGTAGGAGAAGTAGCGGGAGGGTTGAGCAGTTCTTC
CATSRGRRSSGRVEQFF
>TRBJ2-5|TRBV5-1|.|once
TGCGCCAGCAGCTTGGAGGAAGTTAGTAGTACCAAGACCCAGTACTTC
CASSLEEVSSTKTQYF
>TRBJ1-2|TRBV4-2|TRBD1|.
TGTGCCAGCAGCCAAGCAGGGGGCGGGGGCTACACCTTC
CASSQAGGGGYTF
>TRBJ1-4|TRBV5-5|.|.
TGTGCCAGCAGCTTGGCCTCAATGGAAAAACTGTTTTTT
CASSLASMEKLFF
>TRBJ2-5|TRBV5-1|.|.
TGCGCCAGCAGCTTCGGCCAGGGGGAGACCCAGTACTTC
CASSFGQGETQYF
>TRBJ2-6|TRBV23-1|.|.
TGCGCCAGCAGTCAATCGTGGGGGGCGGCCAACGTCCTGACTTTC
CASSQSWGAANVLTF
>TRBJ1-4|TRBV11-1|.|.
TGTGCCAGCAGGGGGCCCAACGGAGAAAAACTGTTTTTT
CASRGPNGEKLFF
>TRBJ2-7|TRBV19|TRBD1|.
TGTGCCAGTAGTACGGGACAGGGGAGGTACGAGCAGTACTTC
CASSTGQGRYEQYF
>TRBJ1-2|TRBV6-6|.|.
TGTGCCAGCAGGACGACAGGATCGGATGGCTACACCTTC
CASRTTGSDGYTF
>TRBJ2-1|TRBV9|.|.
TGTGCCAGCAGCGTAGCGGCAGGGGGGTACAATGAGCAGTTCTTC
CASSVAAGGYNEQFF
>TRBJ2-3|TRBV27|.|.
TGTGCCAGCAGTCATAGCACCGCAGATACGCAGTATTTT
CASSHSTADTQYF
>TRBJ2-1|TRBV27|TRBD1|.
TGTGCCAGCAGTTTATCTGTCCGAAGGGTAGTGACAGGGGGCTACAATGAGCAGTTCTTC
CASSLSVRRVVTGGYNEQFF
>TRBJ2-5|TRBV2|.|.
TGTGCCAGCAACGCGCTAACTAGCCGGGAGACCCAGTACTTC
CASNALTSRETQYF
>TRBJ2-7|TRBV18|.|.
TGTGCCAGCTCACCAAAGGTCGAGCAGTACTTC
CASSPKVEQYF
>TRBJ2-1|TRBV6-5|TRBD1|.
TGTGCCAGCAGACCGACAGGGAGCTCCTACAATGAGCAGTTCTTC
CASRPTGSSYNEQFF
>TRBJ2-4|TRBV5-4|TRBD2|.
TGTGCCAGCAGCCAAAGGACTAGCGGGAGAGACATTCAGTACTTC
CASSQRTSGRDIQYF
>TRBJ2-5|TRBV23-1|.|.
TGCGCCAGCAGTCAATCGGCAAGAGGCGAGACCCAGTACTTC
CASSQSARGETQYF
>TRBJ2-7|TRBV5-1|.|.
TGCGCCAGCAGTGAGCAAGCGGCCCGAGCCTACGAGCAGTACTTC
CASSEQAARAYEQYF
>TRBJ1-1|TRBV28|.|.
TGTGCCAGCAGTGCGCGGGGGGGAGGCATGAACACTGAAGCTTTCTTT
CASSARGGGMNTEAFF
>TRBJ2-2|TRBV18|.|once
TGTGCCAGCTCACAAATCGGGGAGCTGTTTTTT
CASSQIGELFF
>TRBJ2-1|TRBV5-4|.|.
TGTGCCAGCAGCTTGGGCGGTCCAAATGAGCAGTTCTTC
CASSLGGPNEQFF
>TRBJ2-5|TRBV7-2|.|.
TGTGCCAGCAGCTTAGGGTCCCAAGAGACCCAGTACTTC
CASSLGSQETQYF
>TRBJ1-1|TRBV18|TRBD1|.
TGTGCCAGCTCACCATGGGGACAGGGGGCAGGAACTGAAGCTTTCTTT
CASSPWGQGAGTEAFF
>TRBJ2-3|TRBV29-1|.|.
TGCAGCGCCAACCCTAGGTTTAGGGGCACAGATACGCAGTATTTT
CSANPRFRGTDTQYF
>TRBJ1-5|TRBV6-6|.|.
TGTGCCAGCAGTTACGCCCAGGGAGGTCAGCCCCAGCATTTT
CASSYAQGGQPQHF
>TRBJ2-5|TRBV5-1|TRBD1|.
TGCGCCAGCAGCTCGGGGACAGTTCAGGAGACCCAGTACTTC
CASSSGTVQETQYF
>TRBJ2-7|TRBV7-2|.|.
TGTGCCAGCAGCTCCCTCAACGAGCAGTACTTC
CASSSLNEQYF
>TRBJ2-2|TRBV28|TRBD2|.
TGTGCCAGCAGTTTCACCAGGGAGGGCACCGGGGAGCTGTTTTTT
CASSFTREGTGELFF
>TRBJ2-7|TRBV6-1|.|.
TGTGCCAGCAGTGAAGCAGGCCTTTCGGGGCAGTACTTC
CASSEAGLSGQYF
>TRBJ2-7|TRBV15|TRBD1|.
TGTGCCACCAGCAGCGGGACAGGGTACCACGAGCAGTACTTC
CATSSGTGYHEQYF
>TRBJ1-2|TRBV11-2|.|.
TGTGCCAGCAGCGGGAACTATGGCTACACCTTC
CASSGNYGYTF
>TRBJ2-5|TRBV2|.|.
TGTGCCAGCAGTCGGACAGCCCAAGTGACCCAGTACTTC
CASSRTAQVTQYF
>TRBJ2-1|TRBV29-1|TRBD1|once
TGCAGCGTTCTGAGAGGGACAGGGTCCAATGAGCAGTTCTTC
CSVLRGTGSNEQFF
>TRBJ1-6|TRBV9|.|once
TGTGCCAGCAGCGCGTCGCTTGGGGATTCACCCCTCCACTTT
CASSASLGDSPLHF
>TRBJ2-5|TRBV9|.|.
TGTGCCAGCAGCGTAAGCGGGACAAACCAAGAGACCCAGTACTTC
CASSVSGTNQETQYF
>TRBJ2-3|TRBV7-2|.|.
TGTGCCAGCAGCTTAGTAGCGAAACGAACAGATACGCAGTATTTT
CASSLVAKRTDTQYF
>TRBJ1-2|TRBV30|.|once
TGTGCCTGGAGTGTACCCCCCGTTGGCTACACCTTC
CAWSVPPVGYTF
>TRBJ2-3|TRBV9|.|.
TGTGCCAGCAGCCCCCGCGGGGCTTTGGGCACAGATACGCAGTATTTT
CASSPRGALGTDTQYF
>TRBJ2-7|TRBV5-1|.|.
TGCGCCAGCAGCACACCGGGTTCCTCCTACGAGCAGTACTTC
CASSTPGSSYEQYF
>TRBJ1-5|TRBV2|.|.
TGTGCCAGCGTTAGTGGGAATAGCAATCAGCCCCAGCATTTT
CASVSGNSNQPQHF
>TRBJ1-1|TRBV30|.|.
TGTGCCTGGAGTGGAGGATCCGGGGGAGGGGGGAACACTGAAGCTTTCTTT
CAWSGGSGGGGNTEAFF
>TRBJ2-7|TRBV15|.|.
TGTGCCACCAGCAGAGATAACGGATACTACGAGCAGTACTTC
CATSRDNGYYEQYF
>TRBJ1-1|TRBV28|.|once
TGTGCCAGCAGCAAGAATCGGGGTGAAGCTTTCTTT
CASSKNRGEAFF
>TRBJ1-1|TRBV4-2|.|.
TGTGCCAGCAGCCCAGGGACGGCCCCGGCTTTCTTT
CASSPGTAPAFF
>TRBJ2-2|TRBV2|TRBD2|.
TGTGCCAGCAGTGATGGTAGCGGGAGCAAAGCCGGGGAGCTGTTTTTT
CASSDGSGSKAGELFF
>TRBJ2-2|TRBV18|TRBD1|.
TGTGCCAGCTCACCGGACAGGGCCAACACCGGGGAGCTGTTTTTT
CASSPDRANTGELFF
>TRBJ2-2|TRBV6-5|.|.
TGTGCCAGCATGCGGGCCGGGGAGCTGTTTTTT
CASMRAGELFF
>TRBJ2-3|TRBV12-5|.|.
TGTGCTAGTGGTTTGGTAGGGGCAGATACGCAGTATTTT
CASGLVGADTQYF
>TRBJ2-1|TRBV5-1|TRBD2|.
TGCGCCAGCAGCTCGGGGGGACTTCACTCCTACAATGAGCAGTTCTTC
CASSSGGLHSYNEQFF
>TRBJ2-2|TRBV11-2|TRBD2|.
TGTGCCAGCAGCTTAGCGGGAGGGCCTGGCGGGGAGCTGTTTTTT
CASSLAGGPGGELFF
>TRBJ2-3|TRBV7-2|TRBD2|.
TGTGCCAGCAGCTTAGTTGGGCGGGAGGGTGGTACGCAGTATTTT
CASSLVGREGGTQYF
>TRBJ1-5|TRBV2|.|.
TGTGCCAGCAGTGAATTAGTGACAGCCCTAGGGCCCCAGCATTTT
CASSELVTALGPQHF